A selection of T cell receptor beta chains follows, all from one sample in a study of cytomegalovirus exposure and HLA in healthy donors. Clones were sequenced by immunoSEQ multiplex PCR, and TCRdb holds only the in-frame ones, with some missing. The sample has 190,000 or so clones, less than 85% seen once. The sequenced sample consisted of PBMCs. Source of these receptors: a boy aged 5 to 17 in good health and CMV-seronegative. Each CDR3 is given with its conserved first and last residue. Fields, in order: J gene, clone size, V gene, D gene, CDR3 protein, CDR3 DNA. D genes are given only for firm matches. Clone size is not always given. Where it is, it says once, few, many or a class for expanded clones.

J gene: TRBJ1-1
clone size: -
V gene: TRBV5-1
D gene: -
CDR3 protein: CASSPSWGRVTEAFF
CDR3 DNA: TGCGCCAGCAGCCCGTCGTGGGGGCGAGTCACTGAAGCTTTCTTT

J gene: TRBJ2-2
clone size: once
V gene: TRBV29-1
D gene: TRBD1
CDR3 protein: CSVATGVGTGELFF
CDR3 DNA: TGCAGCGTGGCCACAGGGGTTGGAACCGGGGAGCTGTTTTTT

J gene: TRBJ2-1
clone size: -
V gene: TRBV4-3
D gene: TRBD2
CDR3 protein: CASSQGLAGHNEQFF
CDR3 DNA: TGCGCCAGCAGCCAAGGACTAGCGGGCCACAATGAGCAGTTCTTC

J gene: TRBJ2-1
clone size: once
V gene: TRBV6-5
D gene: TRBD2
CDR3 protein: CASSRGLAGLVEQFF
CDR3 DNA: TGTGCCAGCAGCAGGGGACTAGCGGGACTGGTTGAGCAGTTCTTC

J gene: TRBJ2-7
clone size: -
V gene: TRBV11-2
D gene: TRBD1
CDR3 protein: CASSYGTGREQYF
CDR3 DNA: TGTGCCAGCAGCTATGGGACAGGAAGGGAGCAGTACTTC

J gene: TRBJ1-2
clone size: -
V gene: TRBV7-3
D gene: TRBD1
CDR3 protein: CASFTGAGGYTF
CDR3 DNA: TGTGCCAGTTTCACAGGGGCCGGCGGCTACACCTTC

J gene: TRBJ2-1
clone size: -
V gene: TRBV7-9
D gene: -
CDR3 protein: CASSSRGVSDTYNEQFF
CDR3 DNA: TGTGCCAGCAGCTCACGCGGGGTTAGCGACACCTACAATGAGCAGTTCTTC

J gene: TRBJ2-1
clone size: -
V gene: TRBV30
D gene: -
CDR3 protein: CAWTGTFDLHEQFF
CDR3 DNA: TGTGCCTGGACCGGGACATTTGACCTGCATGAGCAGTTCTTC

J gene: TRBJ2-2
clone size: few
V gene: TRBV25-1
D gene: TRBD2
CDR3 protein: CASSGWGGGQTGELFF
CDR3 DNA: TGTGCCAGCAGTGGCTGGGGGGGAGGGCAGACCGGGGAGCTGTTTTTT

J gene: TRBJ2-5
clone size: -
V gene: TRBV6-6
D gene: -
CDR3 protein: CASSEETQYF
CDR3 DNA: TGTGCCAGCAGTGAGGAGACCCAGTACTTC